These 27 T cell receptor beta chains came from one sample sequenced in a study of Ad26.COV2.S vaccination and SARS-CoV-2 variants. Sequencing used immunoSEQ multiplex PCR; TCRdb keeps in-frame clones, though not all of them. The data show 300,000 to 400,000 clones, 75% to 90% seen once. Treatment noted: some 20 received Ad26.COV2.S at low or high dose, single or two shots; a few received placebo; per-sample allocation not given. Repertoires come from day 63 after the first vaccine or placebo injection. The specimen comprised peripheral blood, sampled in a trial of Ad26.COV2.S vaccine versus placebo. These receptors were collected from a person between 18 and 59 years old who received the Ad26.COV2.S COVID-19 vaccine or a placebo.

This chain joins TRBV3-1 (or the pseudogene TRBV3-2) and TRBJ2-1, with TRBD2 matching 8 bases. With 2 bases clipped from V and 7 bases from J, the junction kept 4 bases outside the gene matches. The CDR3 contains 14 residues. Per the germline V gene, CDR1 is LGHDT and CDR2 is YNNKEL (reference sequence). The CDR3 is CASSQPGLGNEQFF. CDR3 sequence (DNA): TGTGCCAGCAGCCAACCGGGACTAGGGAATGAGCAGTTCTTC.

The chain carries TRBV9 and TRBJ2-3, with TRBD2 matching over 9 bases. The V segment lost 4 bases and the J segment 1 base; nucleotides outside the gene matches: 13. The CDR3 has 18 residues. CDR1 and CDR2 from the germline V gene are SGDLS and YYNGEE. DNA of the CDR3: TGTGCCAGCAGCCCAACAGCGAAAGCGGGAGGTGGCACAGATACGCAGTATTTT. Amino acids: CASSPTAKAGGGTDTQYF.

The J gene is TRBJ1-5, the V gene TRBV19, with D hard to call. V was pared by 5 bases and J by 1 base, with 15 bases between. The CDR3 is 16 amino acids. Germline loops: CDR1 LNHDA, CDR2 SQIVND (reference sequence). The CDR3 here is CASSAVVGLSNQPQHF. The DNA for the CDR3 is TGTGCCAGTAGTGCCGTGGTTGGGTTAAGCAATCAGCCCCAGCATTTT.

With respect to this clone: Germline and junction disagree at one end, which may indicate a read error. DNA of the CDR3: TGTGCCAGTAGTATAGAGTCTACAGGCACACATACGCAGTATTTT. Amino acid sequence: CASSIESTGTHTQYF. The chain links TRBV19 to TRBJ2-3; D may be TRBD1 (5 bases). The CDR3 is 15 residues long. Germline V gene sequence: CDR1 LNHDA, CDR2 SQIVND (reference sequence).

V and J are TRBV3-1 (or the pseudogene TRBV3-2) and TRBJ2-2; D may be TRBD2 (5 bases). CDR1 is LGHDT, CDR2 YNNKEL, per germline (reference sequence). This CDR3 spans 12 amino acids. Trimming stripped 5 bases from V and 7 bases from J, with 8 bases between. The CDR3 sequence is CASSLSGGELFF. The CDR3 DNA sequence: TGTGCCAGCAGCTTAAGCGGCGGGGAGCTGTTTTTT.

This clone was recorded a few times. The chain uses TRBV3-1 (or the pseudogene TRBV3-2) and TRBJ2-7; TRBD2 aligns across 10 bases. J gave up 6 bases and V 4 bases, and 12 bases lay outside the gene matches. Looked up from germline, CDR1 is LGHDT and CDR2 is YNNKEL (reference sequence). This CDR3 is built from 16 residues. CDR3 coding DNA: TGTGCCAGCAGCCTACGTTCCGGGACTAGCGACCCCGAGCAGTACTTC. Translated, it gives CASSLRSGTSDPEQYF.

V usage is TRBV4-2 and J usage is TRBJ2-4; 15 bases are a match to TRBD2. The CDR3 sequence is 24 residues long. Germline CDR1 and CDR2: LGHNA and YNFKEQ. Trimming removed 4 bases from V and 1 base from J; junction bases left unmatched: 23. This CDR3 is CASSPRSGTSGRFAAGEAKNIQYF. As DNA, the CDR3 is TGTGCCAGCAGCCCCAGGTCCGGGACTAGCGGGAGGTTCGCCGCGGGGGAGGCCAAAAACATTCAGTACTTC.

Notes on this clone: Additional DNA sequences in this sample encode the identical CDR3. V gene TRBV7-2 combines with J gene TRBJ1-5; D gene ambiguous. Trimming took off 3 bases at V and 1 base at J, with 7 bases between the two ends. Germline lookup yields CDR1 SGHTA and CDR2 FQGNSA. The CDR3 covers 14 residues. The DNA of the CDR3 is TGTGCCAGCAGCTTGGGGAGAAGCAATCAGCCCCAGCATTTT. This encodes CASSLGRSNQPQHF.

J is TRBJ1-4 and V is TRBV2, with a possible D match to TRBD1 (6 bases). In germline, CDR1 is SNHLY, CDR2 FYNNEI. Trimming removed 5 bases from V and 0 bases from J, with 10 bases in between. This CDR3 comprises 15 residues. The CDR3 sequence: CASSPRQATNEKLFF. As DNA, the CDR3 is TGTGCCAGCAGTCCACGACAGGCAACTAATGAAAAACTGTTTTTT.

V and J are TRBV7-3 and TRBJ2-7; 9 positions match TRBD2. The V segment lost 2 bases and the J segment 4 bases; nucleotides outside the gene matches: 3. This CDR3 spans 14 amino acids. Looked up from germline, CDR1 is SGHTA and CDR2 is FQGTGA. The CDR3 DNA sequence: TGTGCCAGCAGCTTAGCGGGAGGGCCTTACGAGCAGTACTTC. It translates to CASSLAGGPYEQYF. Combining the CDR3 with reference TRBV7-3 and TRBJ2-7 gives the whole variable domain GAGVSQTPSNKVTEKGKYVELRCDPISGHTALYWYRQSLGQGPEFLIYFQGTGAADDSGLPNDRFFAVRPEGSVSTLKIQRTERGDSAVYLCASSLAGGPYEQYFGPGTRLTVT.

V is TRBV4-3 and J is TRBJ1-2, with 12 bases aligning to TRBD1. The germline V gene encodes CDR1 LGHNA and CDR2 YSLEER. With V trimmed by 4 bases and J by 5 bases, 2 bases remained unmatched. The CDR3 has 14 amino acids. The CDR3 reads CASSRGQGAYGYTF. The CDR3 nucleotides read TGCGCCAGCAGCCGGGGACAGGGGGCGTATGGCTACACCTTC.

V gene TRBV28 combines with J gene TRBJ1-1, with D perhaps matching TRBD1 (5 bases). The CDR3 is 14 residues long. Per the germline V gene, CDR1 is MDHEN and CDR2 is SYDVKM. Trimming cost V 5 bases and J 3 bases, with 13 bases left between them. The DNA of the CDR3 is TGTGCCAGCAGTGCGCACAGGTTGGACACTGAAGCTTTCTTT. Its translation: CASSAHRLDTEAFF.

The genes are TRBV3-1 (or the pseudogene TRBV3-2) and TRBJ2-1; D possibly corresponds to TRBD2 (7 bases). This CDR3 contains 17 residues. Germline V gives CDR1 LGHDT, CDR2 YNNKEL (reference sequence). V shed 0 bases and J shed 1 base, with 13 bases lying between them. The CDR3 region has the DNA TGTGCCAGCAGCCAAGATTCGCGGGGGCGGTCCTACAATGAGCAGTTCTTC. This codes for CASSQDSRGRSYNEQFF.

The chain combines TRBV5-5 with TRBJ1-5; the D gene is possibly TRBD1 (5 bases). This CDR3 has 14 residues. Germline V gives CDR1 SGHKS, CDR2 YYEKEE (reference sequence). Deletions cut 3 bases from V and 2 bases from J, with 9 bases between. The CDR3 here is CASSWGGGNQPQHF. CDR3 DNA sequence: TGTGCCAGCAGCTGGGGCGGGGGCAATCAGCCCCAGCATTTT.

The V call is TRBV6-6, the J call TRBJ2-5, with TRBD1 matching 10 bases. The CDR3 has 15 amino acids. Germline assignment: CDR1 MNHNY and CDR2 SVGAGI (reference sequence). V lost 4 bases, J lost 5 bases, and 7 bases stayed unmatched. The CDR3, as DNA: TGTGCCAGCAGTTTAGACAGGGGGCGCGGGGAGACCCAGTACTTC. This encodes CASSLDRGRGETQYF.

This clone was observed a handful of times. The chain recombines TRBV6-5 with TRBJ2-7, with D possibly matching TRBD1 (6 bases). Trimming pared 5 bases from V and 3 bases from J, leaving 17 bases between. This CDR3 has 15 amino acids. Germline V gene lookup returns CDR1 MNHEY and CDR2 SVGAGI. The CDR3 protein is CASSTTSGAFYEQYF. The DNA of the CDR3 is TGTGCCAGCAGTACAACCTCAGGGGCTTTCTACGAGCAGTACTTC.

The J gene is TRBJ1-2, the V gene TRBV24-1, with no clear D. The germline V gene encodes CDR1 KGHDR and CDR2 SFDVKD. CDR3 size: 14 residues. Trimming left V 3 bases short and J 8 bases short, with 15 bases between. The CDR3 here is CATSDEKTSGGYTF. The CDR3 DNA sequence: TGTGCCACCAGTGATGAAAAAACCTCGGGAGGCTACACCTTC.

This clone has a handful of counts. The genes are TRBV6-5 and TRBJ1-6; D unresolved. There are 13 residues in the CDR3. CDR1 and CDR2 (germline): MNHEY, SVGAGI. V lost 5 bases and J 5 bases, leaving 7 bases between the germline ends. CDR3 amino acids: CASSPRDNSPLHF. In nucleotides, the CDR3 is TGTGCCAGCAGTCCCCGAGATAATTCACCCCTCCACTTT.

V gene TRBV5-1 combines with J gene TRBJ2-1; TRBD1 matches 7 bases. This CDR3 has 16 amino acids. The germline V gene has CDR1 SGHRS and CDR2 YFSETQ. Trimming at V came to 2 bases and at J to 0 bases, leaving 5 bases not matched to a gene. The CDR3, as DNA: TGCGCCAGCAGCTTACAGGGGTCGGGCTCCTACAATGAGCAGTTCTTC. The encoded protein is CASSLQGSGSYNEQFF. The entire variable domain, with the rest obtained from reference TRBV5-1 and TRBJ2-1, is as follows: KAGVTQTPRYLIKTRGQQVTLSCSPISGHRSVSWYQQTPGQGLQFLFEYFSETQRNKGNFPGRFSGRQFSNSRSEMNVSTLELGDSALYLCASSLQGSGSYNEQFFGPGTRLTVL.

This sequence joins TRBV24-1 and TRBJ2-3; weak D call: TRBD1 (5 bases). Germline CDR1 reads KGHDR; CDR2 reads SFDVKD. This CDR3 region has 14 residues. V shed 7 bases and J shed 4 bases, with 14 bases lying between them. The CDR3 protein is CATSQGQVADTQYF. CDR3 DNA: TGTGCCACCAGCCAGGGTCAGGTCGCAGATACGCAGTATTTT.

This clone showed up just once. J is TRBJ1-1 and V is TRBV12-5; 9 bases agree with TRBD1. The CDR3 runs to 14 residues. V was pared by 3 bases and J by 6 bases, with 5 bases of the junction left unmatched. CDR1 and CDR2 from the germline V gene are LGHNT and FRNRAP. The CDR3 protein is CASGLQGAVAEAFF. The DNA for the CDR3 is TGTGCTAGTGGTTTACAGGGGGCTGTCGCTGAAGCTTTCTTT.

The rearrangement uses TRBV24-1 and TRBJ2-3; the match to TRBD1 covers 8 bases. The CDR3 covers 15 residues. V was clipped by 1 base and J by 5 bases; unmatched bases: 4. Per germline, CDR1 KGHDR and CDR2 SFDVKD. CDR3 region: CATSDFGQGVDTQYF. DNA of the CDR3: TGTGCCACCAGTGATTTCGGACAGGGCGTAGATACGCAGTATTTT.

The chain carries TRBV19 and TRBJ1-1; D may be TRBD1 (6 bases). There are 15 residues in the CDR3. CDR1 is LNHDA, CDR2 SQIVND, per germline (reference sequence). V gave up 5 bases and J gave up 4 bases, with 17 bases separating them. CDR3 coding DNA: TGTGCCAGTAGTCCCCGAGGGGGGAGGGGCACTGAAGCTTTCTTT. Its protein is CASSPRGGRGTEAFF.

The rearrangement joins TRBV5-4 to TRBJ2-5; no reliable D call. The CDR3 runs to 13 residues. V lost 5 bases and J 6 bases, leaving 14 bases between the germline ends. Germline CDR1 and CDR2: SGHNT and YYREEE (reference sequence). The CDR3 region is CASRPEYVQTQYF. Written as DNA, the CDR3 is TGTGCCAGCAGGCCGGAATATGTCCAGACCCAGTACTTC.

The J gene is TRBJ2-3, the V gene TRBV2; D is possibly TRBD2 (6 bases). Trimming removed 1 base at V and 8 bases at J, with 16 bases between. The germline V gene encodes CDR1 SNHLY and CDR2 FYNNEI. This CDR3 has 15 amino acids. The CDR3 DNA is TGTGCCAGCAGTGAAGTGGGCGGGGACGGAGGTACGCAGTATTTT. It translates to CASSEVGGDGGTQYF.

V usage is TRBV11-2 and J usage is TRBJ2-1; D gene ambiguous. Trimming pared 0 bases from V and 0 bases from J, leaving 9 bases between. The germline V gene has CDR1 SGHAT and CDR2 FQNNGV. CDR3 length: 16 residues. The CDR3 sequence is CASSLEGGYSYNEQFF. CDR3 DNA: TGTGCCAGCAGCTTAGAGGGCGGTTACTCCTACAATGAGCAGTTCTTC.

This chain joins TRBV28 and TRBJ1-2, with 7 bases fitting TRBD1. This CDR3 contains 15 residues. Trimming cost V 8 bases and J 8 bases; bases outside gene matches: 17. Germline V lookup: CDR1 MDHEN, CDR2 SYDVKM. The DNA for the CDR3 is TGTGCCAGCTCCTCCTCCAGGGGGTCCCTGGGGGGCTACACCTTC. It encodes CASSSSRGSLGGYTF.